The clone carrying this T cell receptor (beta chain) appeared a few times. Its target is not known. The sample is drawn from a study of OX40 agonist ivuxolimab in advanced cancers. The study, taken as a whole, reports: Near-lowest levels of clonal expansion characterized partial responders at 0.1-3.0 mg/kg. There was clonal expansion of CD4+ and CD8+ blood T cells by week 6 at 0.1 to 3.0 mg/kg.

The CDR3 has 11 amino acids. Germline CDR1 is ENHRY and CDR2 is SYGVKD. Trimming shortened V by 4 bases and J by 8 bases, and 8 bases separated the two germline ends. The data were produced by immunoSEQ multiplex PCR, yet TCRdb's version contains in-frame clones alone and is incomplete. The sample has tens of thousands of clones; 81% are singletons. The genes are TRBV10-3 and TRBJ1-2; no firm D call. The sequence was collected from an adult with an advanced solid tumor such as melanoma, head and neck, liver or kidney cancer. Sequences were derived from CD4+ or CD8+ T cells sorted from blood, sampled in a trial of the OX40 agonist ivuxolimab. The CDR3 reads CAISVGTGYTF. The DNA of the CDR3 is TGTGCCATCAGTGTTGGCACGGGCTACACCTTC.